The next 6 T cell receptor beta chains were all read from a single sample in a study of identical twins. TCRdb re-derived calls from the 5' RACE reads in MiXCR, one entry per CDR3 protein. Among approximately 690,000 distinct CDR3 sequences listed, around 6% were seen once. The sequenced sample consisted of naive T cells sorted from blood. All receptors derive from a man aged 18 to 29 in good health.

This clonotype was recorded many times. The chain combines TRBV7-2 with TRBJ2-1; no firm D call. Germline CDR1 and CDR2: SGHTA and FQGNSA. V was clipped by 5 bases and J by 0 bases, with 14 bases between them. There are 16 residues in the CDR3. The CDR3 loop is CASSRIQWSSYNEQFF. The DNA for the CDR3 is TGTGCCAGCAGCCGAATCCAGTGGAGCTCCTACAATGAGCAGTTCTTC.

This clonotype was recorded at least ten times. The V gene is TRBV29-1, the J gene TRBJ1-3, with D unresolved. CDR1 and CDR2 from the germline V gene are SQVTM and ANQGSEA. This CDR3 has 12 residues. V was trimmed by 3 bases and J by 0 bases, leaving 3 bases between them. CDR3 sequence (DNA): TGCAGCGTTGATGACTCTGGAAACACCATATATTTT. Protein product: CSVDDSGNTIYF.

The chain has TRBV10-3 and TRBJ1-1; D is ambiguous. The CDR3 consists of 17 residues. Germline CDR1 reads ENHRY; CDR2 reads SYGVKD. The V and J ends lost 4 bases and 5 bases respectively, with 23 bases between them. As DNA, the CDR3 is TGTGCCATCAGTGGGGCCTCGCCGCTCGTTGAGGGAACTGAAGCTTTCTTT. The encoded protein is CAISGASPLVEGTEAFF.

This clonotype was seen a handful of times. The chain carries TRBV7-3 and TRBJ2-1; perhaps TRBD1 as D (6 bases). V lost 5 bases and J lost 2, with 10 bases in between. The CDR3 has 14 amino acids. In germline, CDR1 is SGHTA, CDR2 FQGTGA. This chain's CDR3 is CASSPTGTYNEQFF. The DNA of the CDR3 is TGTGCCAGCAGCCCGACAGGAACCTACAATGAGCAGTTCTTC.

The V call is TRBV20-1, the J call TRBJ2-5; the match to TRBD1 covers 7 bases. The germline V gene encodes CDR1 DFQATT and CDR2 SNEGSKA (reference sequence). There are 13 residues in the CDR3. V lost 5 bases, J lost 0 bases, and 3 bases stayed unmatched. In nucleotides, the CDR3 is TGCAGTGCTTTCAGGGGGAACCAAGAGACCCAGTACTTC. Protein sequence: CSAFRGNQETQYF.

This clonotype was seen a few times. The CDR3 DNA follows: TGTGCCAGCAGCATTGGTGGATCGGGACCGAATAACTATGGCTACACCTTC. Protein product: CASSIGGSGPNNYGYTF. The chain uses TRBV5-6 and TRBJ1-2, with D possibly being TRBD1 (5 bases). CDR3 length: 17 residues. V lost 4 bases and J 1 base, leaving 20 bases between the germline ends. Per the germline V gene, CDR1 is SGHDT and CDR2 is YYEEEE.